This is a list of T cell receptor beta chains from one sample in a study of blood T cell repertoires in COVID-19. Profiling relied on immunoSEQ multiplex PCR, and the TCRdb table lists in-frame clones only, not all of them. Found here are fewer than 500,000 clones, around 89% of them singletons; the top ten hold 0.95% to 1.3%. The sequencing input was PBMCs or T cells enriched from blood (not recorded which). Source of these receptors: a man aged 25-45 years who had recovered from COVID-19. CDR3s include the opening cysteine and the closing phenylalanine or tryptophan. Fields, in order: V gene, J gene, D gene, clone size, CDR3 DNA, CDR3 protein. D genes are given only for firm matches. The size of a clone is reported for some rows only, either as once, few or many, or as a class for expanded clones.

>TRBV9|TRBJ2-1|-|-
TGTGCCAGCAGCGTAGTCCAGAATGAGCAGTTCTTC
CASSVVQNEQFF
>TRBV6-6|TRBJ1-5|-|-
TGTGCCAGCAGCAAACATCCAGGGGAAGGTCAGCCCCAGCATTTT
CASSKHPGEGQPQHF
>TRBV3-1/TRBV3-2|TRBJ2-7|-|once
TGTGCCAGCGGAGGCGGGCCCCACTACGAGCAGTACTTC
CASGGGPHYEQYF
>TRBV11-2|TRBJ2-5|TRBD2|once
TGTGCCAGCAGCTTAATGGTTTTGGCGGGAGCAGAGACCCAGTACTTC
CASSLMVLAGAETQYF
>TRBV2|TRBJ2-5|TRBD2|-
TGTGCCAGCCCCTGGGCGGGAGGGCCAAGAGCAGAGACCCAGTACTTC
CASPWAGGPRAETQYF
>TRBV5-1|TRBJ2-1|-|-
TGCGCCAGCAGCTTGGTCGAGAATGCAGGATCCCATGAGCAGTTCTTC
CASSLVENAGSHEQFF
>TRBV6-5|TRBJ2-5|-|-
TGTGCCAGCAGTTCTTCCGGGAATACTAGGGAGACCCAGTACTTC
CASSSSGNTRETQYF
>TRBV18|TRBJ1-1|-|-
TGTGCCAGCTCACCACTGTCGGGGTCTGAAGCTTTCTTT
CASSPLSGSEAFF
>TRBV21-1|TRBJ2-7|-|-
TGTGCCAGCCCCGGGGAACGGCGTGACGAGCAGTACTTC
CASPGERRDEQYF
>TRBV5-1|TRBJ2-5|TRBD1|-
TGCGCCAGCAGCTTGACAGGGGGTAGAGAGACCCAGTACTTC
CASSLTGGRETQYF
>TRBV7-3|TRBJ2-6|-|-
TGTGCCAGCAGCTCCCCCGACATTTCTGGGGCCAACGTCCTGACTTTC
CASSSPDISGANVLTF
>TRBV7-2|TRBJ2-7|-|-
TGTGCCAGCAGCTTAGGTCCAGGGGGGAATTACGAGCAGTACTTC
CASSLGPGGNYEQYF
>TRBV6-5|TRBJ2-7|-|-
TGTGCCAGCAGTTACCCCCCTGGAGGCGAGCAGTACTTC
CASSYPPGGEQYF
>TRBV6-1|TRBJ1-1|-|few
TGTGCCAGCAGTGAACAGGGGCAGAACACTGAAGCTTTCTTT
CASSEQGQNTEAFF
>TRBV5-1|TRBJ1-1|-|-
TGCGCCAGCAGCTTGTGGACAGCGAACACTGAAGCTTTCTTT
CASSLWTANTEAFF
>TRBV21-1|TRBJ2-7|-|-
TGTGCCACCCCGCGAAGGGGTATCTACGAGCAGTACTTC
CATPRRGIYEQYF
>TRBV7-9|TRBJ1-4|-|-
TGTGCCAGCAGTTCGAACAGTCCTGAAAAACTGTTTTTT
CASSSNSPEKLFF
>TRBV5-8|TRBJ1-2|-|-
TGTGCCAGCAGCCCGGATCCGGGTACCTATGGCTACACCTTC
CASSPDPGTYGYTF
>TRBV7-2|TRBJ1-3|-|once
TGTGCCAGCAGCGAGTGGGGGGATGGAAACACCATATATTTT
CASSEWGDGNTIYF
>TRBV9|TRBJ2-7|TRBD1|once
TGTGCCAGCAGCCCCCCGGGACAGTACTACGAGCAGTACTTC
CASSPPGQYYEQYF
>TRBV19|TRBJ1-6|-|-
TGTGCCAGTAGTGCCGGACTTAATTCACCCCTCCACTTT
CASSAGLNSPLHF
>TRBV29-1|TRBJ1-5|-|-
TGCAGCGTTGGCAATTCGGATCAGCCCCAGCATTTT
CSVGNSDQPQHF
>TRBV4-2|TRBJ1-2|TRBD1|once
TGTGCCAGCAGCGATCCCGGGACAGGGTCCCATGGCTACACCTTC
CASSDPGTGSHGYTF
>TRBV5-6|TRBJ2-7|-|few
TGTGCCAGCAGCCCCGGGTCGTTCTCCTACGAGCAGTACTTC
CASSPGSFSYEQYF
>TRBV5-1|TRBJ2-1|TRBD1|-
TGCGCCAGCAGCCCCCCTTCCCAGGGGGCGTACAATGAGCAGTTCTTC
CASSPPSQGAYNEQFF
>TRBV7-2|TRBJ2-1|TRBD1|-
TGTGCCAGCAGCTTAGACAGGGGGCCTTACAATGAGCAGTTCTTC
CASSLDRGPYNEQFF
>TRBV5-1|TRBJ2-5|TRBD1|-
TGCGCCAGCAGCCCCGGGACAGGCGAGAAGACCCAGTACTTC
CASSPGTGEKTQYF
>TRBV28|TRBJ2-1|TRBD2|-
TGTGCCAGCATACTAGCGGGAGGACGAAATGAGCAGTTCTTC
CASILAGGRNEQFF
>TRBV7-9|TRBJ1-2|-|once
TGTGCCAGCAGCCAAGAGGCTTCAGCCTCGGGCTATGGCTACACCTTC
CASSQEASASGYGYTF